This T cell receptor (beta chain) was observed in a study of blood T cell repertoires in COVID-19. The wider study: Both acute and convalescent COVID-19 samples were obtained from the United States, Italy and Spain.

CDR1 is MDHEN, CDR2 SYDVKM, per germline. Deletions cut 5 bases from V and 1 base from J, with 17 bases between. The CDR3 has 16 residues. In the authors' workflow: Reference gene primer amplification gave estimated nucleated cell counts. The method was immunoSEQ multiplex PCR; TCRdb's version includes in-frame clones alone and lacks a portion of them. The V and J calls and the clone size are those of that table, but D and trimming were determined from the DNA. The sample lists 200,000 to 250,000 clones, approximately 78% occurring once. Followed over time, Seattle patients had been enrolled while infection was active.

The source of this sequence is an older woman with COVID-19, enrolled during active disease. Sequencing was done on a sample of peripheral blood. J is TRBJ1-1 and V is TRBV28; no firm D call. CDR3 loop: CASSPPGSRRNTEAFF. CDR3 coding DNA: TGTGCCAGCAGTCCCCCAGGCAGCAGACGGAACACTGAAGCTTTCTTT.